This T cell receptor (beta chain) originates from a study of Ad26.COV2.S vaccination and SARS-CoV-2 variants. Study information: Administration of Ad26.COV2.S was intramuscular, either once or twice 56 days apart. General observations from the study: CD8+ and CD4+ T cells specific for spike reportedly responded with substantial breadth after vaccination.

TCRdb's table, derived via immunoSEQ multiplex PCR, lists solely in-frame clones and lacks some. Of 350,000 to 500,000 clones listed, less than 95% were seen once; the top ten hold about 4.5%. Treatment given: roughly 18 received Ad26.COV2.S at low or high dose, single or two shots; roughly five received placebo; per-sample allocation not given. Sample collection was performed on day 63 after the first vaccine or placebo injection. Whoever gave the sample was an adult aged 18-55 years in Boston. In the vaccine, an Ad26 vector expressed the SARS-CoV-2 spike of the Wuhan strain. Worth noting for this clone: Its antigen is not identified.

The sequence was obtained from a person aged 18 to 65 who received the Ad26.COV2.S COVID-19 vaccine or a placebo. This sample comprised peripheral blood, obtained in a trial of Ad26.COV2.S vaccine versus placebo.

The CDR3 protein is CATPDRGHNEQYF. The CDR3 DNA is TGTGCCACCCCGGACAGGGGGCATAACGAGCAGTACTTC. The rearrangement joins TRBV24-1 to TRBJ2-7; 11 bases agree with TRBD1. The CDR3 spans 13 residues. CDR1 and CDR2 (germline): KGHDR, SFDVKD. The V gene end was trimmed by 9 bases and the J gene end by 5 bases; junction bases not matched to a gene: 5.